This TCR beta chain was documented in a study of blood T cell repertoires in COVID-19. Study as a whole: The United States, Italy and Spain were the sources of the acute and convalescent COVID-19 samples. The cDNA or gDNA used as material had been derived from T cells, B-cell-depleted T cells, or PBMCs.

Original processing methods: Counts of nucleated cells, estimated from reference gene primer amplification, were obtained. Measured with immunoSEQ multiplex PCR; TCRdb has only the in-frame clones, and not every one. V and J calls and clone size are given by that table; D and trimming were obtained from the DNA. This table has fewer than 200,000 clones, around 83% appearing once. There are 15 residues in the CDR3. CDR1 and CDR2 from the germline V gene are MNHEY and SVGAGI. V was cut by 6 bases and J by 6 bases, with 17 bases left in between. The sequence came from a human donor in a cohort sampled during active COVID-19. The chain carries TRBV6-5 and TRBJ1-4, with TRBD1 as a possible D gene (6 bases). The sample comprised peripheral blood. CDR3 sequence: CASRVAGRGYEKLFF. As DNA, the CDR3 is TGTGCCAGCAGGGTCGCGGGGAGGGGGTATGAAAAACTGTTTTTT.